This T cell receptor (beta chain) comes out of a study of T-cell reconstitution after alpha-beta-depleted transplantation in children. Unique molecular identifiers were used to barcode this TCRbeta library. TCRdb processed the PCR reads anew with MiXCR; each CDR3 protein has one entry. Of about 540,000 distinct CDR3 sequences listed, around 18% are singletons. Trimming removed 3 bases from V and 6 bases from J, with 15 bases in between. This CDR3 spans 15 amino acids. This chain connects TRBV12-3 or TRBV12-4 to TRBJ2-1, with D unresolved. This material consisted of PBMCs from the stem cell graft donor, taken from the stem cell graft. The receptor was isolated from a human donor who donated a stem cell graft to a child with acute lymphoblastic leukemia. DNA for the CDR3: TGTGCCAGCAGTTTTGTGGGAAAGATGGGCAATGAGCAGTTCTTC. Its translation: CASSFVGKMGNEQFF.